This T cell receptor (beta chain) comes out of a study of T cells in narcolepsy. Study as a whole: Healthy controls were enrolled alongside patients with narcolepsy type 1 or type 2.

General observations from the study: Same-patient CSF and blood CD4+ T cell clonotypes included HCRT-specific and TRIB2-specific autoreactive ones. Healthy controls reportedly lacked the autoreactive clonotypes serially found in patients' blood.

The V gene's germline CDR1 is MGHRA and CDR2 YSYEKL. This CDR3 is built from 17 residues. V lost 3 bases, J lost 6 bases, and 20 bases lay in between. Profiling relied on immunoSEQ multiplex PCR, and the TCRdb table lists in-frame clones only, not all of them. The sample consists of just under 35,000 clones, around 80% of them appearing once. In its sample, this clone was seen a few times. The antigen is undetermined. The chain combines TRBV4-1 with TRBJ2-2; D possibly corresponds to TRBD2 (6 bases). The TCR comes from a human donor in good health. Sequenced sample: memory (CD45RA-) CD4+ T cells from blood. The CDR3, as DNA: TGCGCCAGCAGCCAGGCCGGAGGGACTGCTAACGCCGGGGAGCTGTTTTTT. This translates into CASSQAGGTANAGELFF.